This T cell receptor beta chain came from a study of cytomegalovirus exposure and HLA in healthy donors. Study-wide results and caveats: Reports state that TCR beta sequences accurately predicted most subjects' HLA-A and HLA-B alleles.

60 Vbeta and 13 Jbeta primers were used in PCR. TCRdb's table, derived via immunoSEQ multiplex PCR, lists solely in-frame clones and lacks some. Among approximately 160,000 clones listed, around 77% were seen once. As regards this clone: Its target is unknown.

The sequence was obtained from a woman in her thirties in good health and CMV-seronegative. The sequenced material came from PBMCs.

CDR3 sequence: CASSTTYGTYATNEKLFF. In DNA, the CDR3 is TGTGCCAGTAGTACCACATACGGGACATATGCAACTAATGAAAAACTGTTTTTT. This chain joins TRBV19 and TRBJ1-4; maybe TRBD1 (6 bases). CDR3 size: 18 residues. Deletions cut 4 bases from V and 0 bases from J, with 18 bases between. Germline V CDR1 and CDR2: LNHDA, SQIVND (reference sequence).